One and the same sample provided the 20 T cell receptor beta chains below, sequenced in a study of cytomegalovirus exposure and HLA in healthy donors. With 60 Vbeta and 13 Jbeta primers, the PCR was carried out. The protocol was immunoSEQ multiplex PCR, while the TCRdb copy is restricted to in-frame clones and leaves out a portion. The table records 110,000 or so clones, approximately 80% of them present only once. Sequencing was done on a sample of PBMCs. The receptors were gathered from a young man in good health and CMV-seronegative.

The V and J genes are TRBV27 and TRBJ1-2; weak D call: TRBD1 (6 bases). Germline V gives CDR1 MNHEY, CDR2 SMNVEV (reference sequence). V gave up 1 base and J gave up 7 bases, with 10 bases separating them. The CDR3 is 13 residues long. The chain's CDR3 is CASSLYIQGGYTF. The CDR3, as DNA: TGTGCCAGCAGTTTATATATACAGGGTGGCTACACCTTC.

This chain connects TRBV5-1 to TRBJ2-7; the match to TRBD2 covers 11 bases. There are 16 residues in the CDR3. Per germline, CDR1 SGHRS and CDR2 YFSETQ. V shed 0 bases, J shed 5 bases, and the junction held 7 bases outside the gene matches. The CDR3 reads CASSLATSGNIDEQYF. CDR3 DNA sequence: TGCGCCAGCAGCTTGGCGACTAGCGGGAACATCGACGAGCAGTACTTC.

This chain links TRBV4-1 with TRBJ2-7; D is unclear. Germline V gene lookup returns CDR1 MGHRA and CDR2 YSYEKL. Between the trimmed V and J ends, which lost 0 bases and 6 bases, there was a span of 15 bases. The CDR3 is 15 amino acids. CDR3 in amino acids: CASSQEGLRTAEQYF. The CDR3 nucleotides are TGCGCCAGCAGCCAAGAAGGCTTGAGAACAGCCGAGCAGTACTTC.

CDR3 sequence: CASSQTLGVEQFF. The CDR3 DNA sequence: TGCGCCAGCAGCCAAACCCTAGGGGTTGAGCAGTTCTTC. V usage is TRBV4-3 and J usage is TRBJ2-1; possibly TRBD1 for D (5 bases). V lost 2 bases and J 9 bases, leaving 11 bases between the germline ends. CDR3 length equals 13 residues. Germline-derived CDR1 and CDR2 are LGHNA and YSLEER.

The chain couples TRBV5-1 to TRBJ1-1, with a weak D call TRBD1 (6 bases). This CDR3 has 15 residues. V was shortened by 4 bases and J by 0 bases, with 13 bases between the two germline ends. Germline-derived CDR1 and CDR2 are SGHRS and YFSETQ. CDR3 loop: CASSPTQGVNTEAFF. CDR3 sequence (DNA): TGCGCCAGCAGCCCAACACAGGGTGTGAACACTGAAGCTTTCTTT.

The rearrangement joins TRBV28 to TRBJ1-2, with a possible D match to TRBD1 (6 bases). Deletions cut 6 bases from V and 4 bases from J, with 18 bases between. Germline CDR1 MDHEN, CDR2 SYDVKM. This CDR3 region has 15 residues. The CDR3 DNA reads TGTGCCAGCAGAGGTGTTGAGGGGGGGAGCTATGGCTACACCTTC. Protein product: CASRGVEGGSYGYTF.

The chain is built from TRBV7-9 and TRBJ2-3; D is ambiguous. The V end was cut by 6 bases, the J end by 0 bases, with 4 bases between. The CDR3 has 12 amino acids. From germline, CDR1 is SEHNR and CDR2 FQNEAQ (reference sequence). This chain's CDR3 is CASSPSTDTQYF. The CDR3 nucleotides read TGTGCCAGCAGTCCAAGCACAGATACGCAGTATTTT.

V is TRBV13 and J is TRBJ1-5; 12 nucleotides match TRBD1. V trimming: 5 bases; J trimming: 5 bases; junction bases outside the gene matches: 4. The CDR3 totals 15 residues. Per the germline V gene, CDR1 is PRHDT and CDR2 is FYEKMQ (reference sequence). DNA of the CDR3: TGTGCCAGCAGCGAGGGGACAGGGGGCGATCAGCCCCAGCATTTT. Its protein is CASSEGTGGDQPQHF. The full variable domain, in which reference TRBV13 and TRBJ1-5 provide the parts outside the CDR3, is AAGVIQSPRHLIKEKRETATLKCYPIPRHDTVYWYQQGPGQDPQFLISFYEKMQSDKGSIPDRFSAQQFSDYHSELNMSSLELGDSALYFCASSEGTGGDQPQHFGDGTRLSIL.

The chain is built from TRBV5-1 and TRBJ1-4; 8 positions agree with TRBD1. Trimming removed 3 bases from V and 8 bases from J; junction bases left unmatched: 9. Germline CDR1 and CDR2: SGHRS and YFSETQ. This CDR3 has 15 residues. The CDR3 reads CASSSGQGVNEKLFF. CDR3 nucleotides: TGCGCCAGCAGCTCCGGACAGGGAGTTAACGAAAAACTGTTTTTT.

V and J are TRBV19 and TRBJ1-5; no reliable D call. Trimming stripped 4 bases from V and 4 bases from J, with 17 bases between. This CDR3 spans 16 amino acids. Germline-derived CDR1 and CDR2 are LNHDA and SQIVND (reference sequence). CDR3: CASSTPFDTLNQPQHF. CDR3 DNA sequence: TGTGCCAGTAGTACCCCCTTCGACACCCTAAATCAGCCCCAGCATTTT.

This clone was observed a few times. The chain recombines TRBV7-9 with TRBJ2-1, with D perhaps matching TRBD2 (5 bases). The V gene's germline CDR1 is SEHNR and CDR2 FQNEAQ (reference sequence). V lost 5 bases to trimming and J lost 2 bases, with 10 bases between them. CDR3 length: 14 amino acids. The CDR3 DNA sequence: TGTGCCAGCAGCCCAGGAGGACCCTACAATGAGCAGTTCTTC. Translated: CASSPGGPYNEQFF.

The chain couples TRBV29-1 to TRBJ2-7; TRBD1 might be the D (5 bases). CDR3 length: 13 residues. V was pared by 4 bases and J by 2 bases, with 12 bases between. CDR1 and CDR2 from the germline V gene are SQVTM and ANQGSEA. The CDR3 region is CSVGGGETYEQYF. Here the CDR3 DNA reads TGCAGCGTTGGGGGCGGCGAAACCTACGAGCAGTACTTC.

J is TRBJ2-2 and V is TRBV4-1; TRBD2 agrees at 11 bases. CDR1 is MGHRA, CDR2 YSYEKL, per germline. The CDR3 has 19 residues. The trim removed 4 bases at V and 6 bases at J, leaving 16 bases unmatched. The CDR3 bases are TGCGCCAGCAGCCGTTCAATCTTAGCGGGAGGGCCCTCGGCCGGGGAGCTGTTTTTT. Translated, it gives CASSRSILAGGPSAGELFF.

The chain is built from TRBV6-5 and TRBJ2-7; no clear D. The CDR3 spans 14 residues. The V and J ends lost 0 bases and 4 bases respectively, with 10 bases between them. Germline V gene lookup returns CDR1 MNHEY and CDR2 SVGAGI. The CDR3 coding sequence is TGTGCCAGCAGTTACTCTAGGCTAGAGTACGAGCAGTACTTC. It is translated as CASSYSRLEYEQYF.

The sample holds one count of this clone. The gene calls are TRBV19 and TRBJ2-1; 14 nucleotides align to TRBD2. This CDR3 is built from 19 residues. Germline CDR1 LNHDA, CDR2 SQIVND (reference sequence). Trimming took 4 bases from V and 10 from J; bases not matched to a gene: 18. The CDR3 DNA sequence: TGTGCCAGTAGTACATCCGGACTAGCGGGGGGCGCTACCCTCACAGAGCAGTTCTTC. It specifies CASSTSGLAGGATLTEQFF.

The chain links TRBV7-8 to TRBJ2-2, with 7 bases identical to TRBD1. The ends lost 5 bases at V and 7 bases at J; junction bases unmatched: 10. Germline V gene sequence: CDR1 SGHVS, CDR2 FQNEAQ. The CDR3 consists of 15 residues. The CDR3 DNA sequence: TGTGCCAGCAGCCGCGGGCCAGGGGGTATCGGGGAGCTGTTTTTT. This encodes CASSRGPGGIGELFF.

The chain employs TRBV11-2 and TRBJ2-2; 10 bases map to TRBD1. The CDR3 loop spans 15 amino acids. The V and J ends lost 3 bases and 4 bases, in that order; junction bases with no gene match: 2. CDR1 is SGHAT and CDR2 is FQNNGV in the germline V gene. The CDR3 region is CASSFGTGVTGELFF. The CDR3 coding sequence is TGTGCCAGCAGCTTCGGGACAGGGGTCACCGGGGAGCTGTTTTTT.

V is TRBV9 and J is TRBJ2-1, with 9 bases aligning to TRBD2. The CDR3 runs 14 residues. Germline V lookup: CDR1 SGDLS, CDR2 YYNGEE. The trim removed 2 bases at V and 8 bases at J, leaving 5 bases unmatched. CDR3 sequence reads: CASSVQPSGDEQFF. CDR3 nucleotide sequence: TGTGCCAGCAGCGTTCAGCCTAGCGGGGATGAGCAGTTCTTC.

The chain is built from TRBV4-3 and TRBJ2-3; TRBD2 matches at 10 bases. With V trimmed by 3 bases and J by 1 base, 4 bases remained unmatched. The CDR3 length is 16 residues. Germline V lookup: CDR1 LGHNA, CDR2 YSLEER. The CDR3 DNA follows: TGCGCCAGCAGCCAGAGTAGCGGGGGGCGCACAGATACGCAGTATTTT. This translates into CASSQSSGGRTDTQYF.

The count of this clone is one. The CDR3 nucleotides are TGTGCCAGCAGCGTGTCAGGGACAACCTACAATGAGCAGTTCTTC. Protein product: CASSVSGTTYNEQFF. The rearrangement joins TRBV9 to TRBJ2-1, with D maybe TRBD1 (6 bases). CDR1 SGDLS and CDR2 YYNGEE come from the germline V gene. V gave up 2 bases and J gave up 2 bases, with 11 bases separating them. The CDR3 runs 15 residues.